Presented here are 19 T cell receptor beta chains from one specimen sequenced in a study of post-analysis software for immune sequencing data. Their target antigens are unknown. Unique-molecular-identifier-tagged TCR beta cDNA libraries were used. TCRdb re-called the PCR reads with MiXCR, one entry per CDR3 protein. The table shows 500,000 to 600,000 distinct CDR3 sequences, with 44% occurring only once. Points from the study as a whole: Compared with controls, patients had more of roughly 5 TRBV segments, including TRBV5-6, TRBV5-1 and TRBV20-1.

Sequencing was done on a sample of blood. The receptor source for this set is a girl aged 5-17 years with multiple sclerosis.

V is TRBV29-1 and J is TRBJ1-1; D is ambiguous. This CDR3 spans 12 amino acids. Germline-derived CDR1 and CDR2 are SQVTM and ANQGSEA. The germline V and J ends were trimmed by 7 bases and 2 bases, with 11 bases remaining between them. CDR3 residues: CSAPGDNTEAFF. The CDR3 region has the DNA TGCAGCGCACCAGGAGATAACACTGAAGCTTTCTTT.

The CDR3 DNA sequence: TGTGCCAGCAGGCCAGCGGCAACCTCCTACGAGCAGTACTTC. Protein: CASRPAATSYEQYF. The J gene is TRBJ2-7, the V gene TRBV6-2 or TRBV6-3; D might be TRBD2 (5 bases). The CDR3 is made up of 14 amino acids. V lost 6 bases to trimming and J lost 0 bases, with 12 bases between them. The V gene's germline CDR1 is MNHEY and CDR2 SVGEGT.

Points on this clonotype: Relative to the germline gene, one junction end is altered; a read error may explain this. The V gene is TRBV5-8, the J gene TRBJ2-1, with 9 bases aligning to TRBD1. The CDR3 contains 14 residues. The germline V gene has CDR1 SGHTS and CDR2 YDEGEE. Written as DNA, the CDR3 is TGTGCCTGCAGCTTCGGGACAGGGTACAATGAGCAGTTCTTC. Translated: CACSFGTGYNEQFF.

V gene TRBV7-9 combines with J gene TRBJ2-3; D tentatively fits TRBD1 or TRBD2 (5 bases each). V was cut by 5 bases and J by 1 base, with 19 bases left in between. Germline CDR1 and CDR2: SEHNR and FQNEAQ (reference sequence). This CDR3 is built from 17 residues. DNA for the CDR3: TGTGCCAGCAGCACACATCCCTCCCGGGGACGCACAGATACGCAGTATTTT. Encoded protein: CASSTHPSRGRTDTQYF.

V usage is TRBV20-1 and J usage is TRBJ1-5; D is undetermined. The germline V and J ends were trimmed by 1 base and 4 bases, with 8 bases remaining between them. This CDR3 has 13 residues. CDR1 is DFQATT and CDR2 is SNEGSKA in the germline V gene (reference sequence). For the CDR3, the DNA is TGCAGTGCTAGAGGGGTCAGAAATCAGCCCCAGCATTTT. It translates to CSARGVRNQPQHF.

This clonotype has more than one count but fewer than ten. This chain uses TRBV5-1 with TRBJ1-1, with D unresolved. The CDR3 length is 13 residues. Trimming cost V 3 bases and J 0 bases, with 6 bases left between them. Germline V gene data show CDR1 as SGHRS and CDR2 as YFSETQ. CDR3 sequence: CASSSDLNTEAFF. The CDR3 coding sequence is TGCGCCAGCAGCTCGGACCTGAACACTGAAGCTTTCTTT.

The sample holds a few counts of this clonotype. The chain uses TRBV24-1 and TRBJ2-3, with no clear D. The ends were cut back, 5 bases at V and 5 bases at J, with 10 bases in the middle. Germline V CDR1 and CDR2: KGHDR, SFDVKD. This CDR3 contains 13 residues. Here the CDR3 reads CATSVKSKDTQYF. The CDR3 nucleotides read TGTGCCACCAGTGTTAAGTCGAAAGATACGCAGTATTTT.

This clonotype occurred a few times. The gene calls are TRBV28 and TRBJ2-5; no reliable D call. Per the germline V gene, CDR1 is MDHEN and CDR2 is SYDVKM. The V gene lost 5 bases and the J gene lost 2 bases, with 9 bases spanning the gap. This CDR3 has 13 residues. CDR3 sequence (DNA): TGTGCCAGCAGTGCCCCCGCTCAAGAGACCCAGTACTTC. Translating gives CASSAPAQETQYF.

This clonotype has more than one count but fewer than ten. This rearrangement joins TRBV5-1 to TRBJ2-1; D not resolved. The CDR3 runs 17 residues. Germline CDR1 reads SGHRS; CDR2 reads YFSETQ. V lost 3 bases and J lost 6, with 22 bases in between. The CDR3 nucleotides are TGCGCCAGCAGCTCTATACGAAAACTGGAAAAAGCCAATGAGCAGTTCTTC. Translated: CASSSIRKLEKANEQFF.

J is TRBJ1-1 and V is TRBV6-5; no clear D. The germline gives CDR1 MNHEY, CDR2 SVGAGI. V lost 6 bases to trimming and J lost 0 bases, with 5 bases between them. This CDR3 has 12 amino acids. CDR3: CASRRVNTEAFF. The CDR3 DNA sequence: TGTGCCAGCAGGAGGGTGAACACTGAAGCTTTCTTT.

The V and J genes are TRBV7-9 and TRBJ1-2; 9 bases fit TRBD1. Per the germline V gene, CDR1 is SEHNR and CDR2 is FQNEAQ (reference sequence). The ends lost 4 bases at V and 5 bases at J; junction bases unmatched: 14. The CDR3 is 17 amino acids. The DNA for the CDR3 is TGTGCCAGCAGCTCCCTACCCGGGACAGGGTTAGAGTATGGCTACACCTTC. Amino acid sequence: CASSSLPGTGLEYGYTF.

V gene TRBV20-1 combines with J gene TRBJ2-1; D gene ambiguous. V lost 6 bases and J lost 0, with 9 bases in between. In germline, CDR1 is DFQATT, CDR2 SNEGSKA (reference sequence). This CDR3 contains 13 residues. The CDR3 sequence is CSAILSSYNEQFF. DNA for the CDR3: TGCAGTGCCATACTGAGCTCCTACAATGAGCAGTTCTTC.

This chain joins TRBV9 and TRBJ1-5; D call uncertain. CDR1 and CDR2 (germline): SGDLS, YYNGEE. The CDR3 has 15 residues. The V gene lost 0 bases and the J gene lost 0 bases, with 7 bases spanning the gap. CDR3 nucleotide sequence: TGTGCCAGCAGCGTAGGAGCCAGTAGCAATCAGCCCCAGCATTTT. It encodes CASSVGASSNQPQHF.

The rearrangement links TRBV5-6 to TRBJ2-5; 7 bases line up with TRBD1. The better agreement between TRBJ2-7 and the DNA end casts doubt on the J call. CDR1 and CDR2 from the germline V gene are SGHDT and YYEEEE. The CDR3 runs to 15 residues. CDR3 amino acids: CASSLRTTGDYEQYF. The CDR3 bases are TGTGCCAGCAGCTTGAGGACAACAGGGGACTACGAGCAGTACTTC.

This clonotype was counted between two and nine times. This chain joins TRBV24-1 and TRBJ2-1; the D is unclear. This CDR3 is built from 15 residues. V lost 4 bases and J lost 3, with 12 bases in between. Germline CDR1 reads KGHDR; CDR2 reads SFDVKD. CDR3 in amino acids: CATSDPRQNYNEQFF. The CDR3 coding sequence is TGTGCCACCAGTGACCCCAGGCAAAACTACAATGAGCAGTTCTTC.

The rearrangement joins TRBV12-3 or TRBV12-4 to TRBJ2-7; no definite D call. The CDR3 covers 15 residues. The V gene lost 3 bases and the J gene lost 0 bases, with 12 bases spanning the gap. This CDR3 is CASSFHNTYSYEQYF. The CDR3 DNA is TGTGCCAGCAGTTTCCATAACACCTACTCCTACGAGCAGTACTTC.

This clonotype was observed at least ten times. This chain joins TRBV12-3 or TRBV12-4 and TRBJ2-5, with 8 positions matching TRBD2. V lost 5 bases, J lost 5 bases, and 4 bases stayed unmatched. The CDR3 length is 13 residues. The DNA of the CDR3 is TGTGCCAGCAGTGCGGGAGGCGGTGAGACCCAGTACTTC. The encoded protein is CASSAGGGETQYF.

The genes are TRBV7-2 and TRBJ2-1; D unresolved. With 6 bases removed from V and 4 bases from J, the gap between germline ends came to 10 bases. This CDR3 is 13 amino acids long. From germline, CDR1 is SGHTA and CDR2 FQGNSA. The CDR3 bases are TGTGCCAGCAGACAAGTGGGTTACAATGAGCAGTTCTTC. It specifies CASRQVGYNEQFF.

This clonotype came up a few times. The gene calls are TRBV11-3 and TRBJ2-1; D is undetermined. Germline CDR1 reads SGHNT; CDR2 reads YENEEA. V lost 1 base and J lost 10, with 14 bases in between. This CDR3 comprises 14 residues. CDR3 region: CASSLVFPLQEQFF. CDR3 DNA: TGTGCCAGCAGCTTAGTTTTCCCCCTCCAAGAGCAGTTCTTC.